This TCR beta chain was documented in a study of shared clonotypes between healthy human individuals (dated by TCRdb to between 2020 and 2021). At the level of the whole study: The cohort included three men and a couple of women between 18 and 49 years of age. For each donor, CD4 naive and CD4 memory were each run on three plates, CD8 naive on two plates, and CD8 memory on one plate. Blood TCR repertoires of about five healthy adults were deeply sequenced to estimate repertoire size and the extent of clonotype sharing between individuals. To increase sequencing depth and limit assay-specific biases, different laboratories used diverse techniques to prepare libraries and sequence TCR repertoires. Between about 0.85 and 8.9 billion PBMCs per donor were obtained by leukapheresis.

The germline V gene encodes CDR1 LNHDA and CDR2 SQIVND (reference sequence). From the cysteine up to the phenylalanine, the CDR3 has a length of 16 residues. Only CDR3 DNA is held: 48 bases, read in frame from base 1. V is reduced by 0 bases and J by 4 bases, leaving a spacing of 15 bases between them. The donors were healthy, HIV-negative adults who had no recently reported acute infections or vaccinations. Every donor was a Caucasian adult living in Nashville, Tennessee, USA. Magnetic negative selection was used to enrich CD4+ T cells, after which naive cells were positively selected on CD45RA and the negative fraction became the memory subset. Blood was collected by leukapheresis, and PBMCs were isolated by Ficoll-Histopaque density gradient centrifugation and then cryopreserved in liquid nitrogen vapor phase. Purity and quantity of every magnetically sorted T cell population were checked by analytical flow cytometry. Each sorted fraction had its genomic DNA isolated and then quantified by UV absorbance on a Nanodrop 2000c.

About this clone: Its binding antigen is unknown. There are no base qualities to consult, and no much larger clone falls within one base.

Using the deep immunoSEQ assay, multiplex PCR amplified TCR CDR3 regions from genomic DNA. Extracted genomic DNA from each cell subset was distributed evenly across all wells of several immunoSEQ 96-well plates, and each plate was treated as a replicate. For sorted subsets, about 200 ng genomic DNA, equal to tens of thousands of T cell genomes, was loaded into each replicate PCR. Purified libraries were quantified with a Qubit 3.0 fluorometer, sized on a Bioanalyzer 2100, and re-quantified with the KAPA Library Quantification kit. A separate single-read 150-cycle Illumina NextSeq 550 flow cell was used to sequence each immunoSEQ 96-well plate. The source study handled its data this way. Because the immunoSEQ output held only junctional sequences and lacked quality scores, the filtering could not match the filtering applied to full-length reads. To assign V/J genes and CDR3, sequences were annotated against IMGT germline references using PyIR, a Python wrapper for IgBLAST v1.9. Reads were removed for weak V/J assignments (E-value above 1e-6), missing CDR3, stop codons, out-of-frame junctions, or ambiguous translated residues. A V3J clonotype was defined by an identical inferred V gene, J gene, and CDR3 amino acid sequence. To compute the percentage overlap between repertoires, the number of shared unique clonotypes was divided by the size of the smaller repertoire. Richness of each repertoire was evaluated using RTK rarefaction, the Chao1 estimator, and Recon v2.1 estimates of unobserved clonotypes. OLGA was used to compute generation probabilities for all TCRbeta clonotypes that the gDNA method yielded from four donors. Not all clones reach the TCRdb copy of this immuneACCESS table, which keeps in-frame sequences only. Checked studies attribute under half of the gap to unresolved V genes and leave the rest unexplained. V and J calls plus clone size are reproduced from that table; the DNA served to infer D and trimming. The sample has some 200,000 clones on record, 60% to 80% of them singletons. The top ten hold 11% of the sample.

Study-level results and caveats: When several donors were compared, the shared fraction of clonotypes was about 5% for naive CD4, 3.5% for naive CD8, 2.3% for memory CD4, and 0.4% for memory CD8. Because the study included a small number of donors, the genetic and exposure-history diversity represented was limited. Sampling was restricted to blood, and TCR repertoires in tissues likely differ from the TCR repertoires found in blood. Pairwise subsampling led to the expectation that sequencing depth would affect the degree of clonotype sharing among donors. Compared with non-shared clonotypes, clonotypes shared by all four sorted-subset donors had higher generation probabilities. Estimated clonotype richness was generally larger for naive than for memory subsets. Even with the large sequencing depth, rarefaction of the sorted-subset datasets indicated that sequencing was incomplete.

Material for sequencing was memory CD4+ T cells sorted from blood. This sample's cell subset or site label indicates: CD45RA-negative fraction. The chain joins TRBV19 to TRBJ1-2; TRBD1 is a weak D gene call, 6 bases matching. This TCR derives from a man aged 25 to 40 in good health. The DNA is as follows: TGTGCCAGTAGTATAGATGGGAAGAGGACAGCCTATGGCTACACCTTC. Its translation is CASSIDGKRTAYGYTF.